This entry is about one T cell receptor beta chain. V lost 5 bases and J lost 2; bases outside the gene matches: 6. The germline V gene encodes CDR1 SGHTA and CDR2 FQGNSA. CDR3 length: 14 residues. This sample was included in a study of blood T cell repertoires in COVID-19. Across the study: Researchers got acute and convalescent COVID-19 samples from the United States, Italy and Spain. PBMCs, B-cell-depleted T cells, or T cells were the source of the cDNA or gDNA that made up the material.

Authors' processing steps: Amplification of reference gene primers provided the estimated nucleated cell counts. The protocol was immunoSEQ multiplex PCR, while the TCRdb copy is restricted to in-frame clones and leaves out a portion. V and J calls and clone size are those listed in that table; D and trimming were worked out from the DNA. The sample includes about 220,000 clones, approximately 81% of them seen just once. The TCR sequence derives from a man aged 30-40 years with active or convalescent COVID-19. The chain has TRBV7-2 and TRBJ2-7; 7 bases map to TRBD1. Specimen: peripheral blood. This CDR3 reads CASSIGTATYEQYF. In nucleotides, the CDR3 is TGTGCCAGCAGCATCGGGACAGCGACCTACGAGCAGTACTTC.